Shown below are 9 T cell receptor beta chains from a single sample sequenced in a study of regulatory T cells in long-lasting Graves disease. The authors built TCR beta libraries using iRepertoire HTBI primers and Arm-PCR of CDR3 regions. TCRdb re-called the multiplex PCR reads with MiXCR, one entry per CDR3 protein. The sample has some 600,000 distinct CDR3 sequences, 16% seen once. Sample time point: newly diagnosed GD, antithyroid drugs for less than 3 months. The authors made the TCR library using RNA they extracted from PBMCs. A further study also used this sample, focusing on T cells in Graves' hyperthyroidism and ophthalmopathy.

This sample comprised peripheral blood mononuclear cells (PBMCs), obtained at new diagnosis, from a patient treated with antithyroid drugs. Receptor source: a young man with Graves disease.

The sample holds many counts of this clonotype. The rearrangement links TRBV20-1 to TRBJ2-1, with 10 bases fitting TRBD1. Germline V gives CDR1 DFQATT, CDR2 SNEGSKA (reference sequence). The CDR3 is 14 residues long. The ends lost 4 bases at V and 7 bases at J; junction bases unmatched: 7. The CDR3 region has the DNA TGCAGTGCTACCCTAGGGACAGGGGATAATGAGCAGTTCTTC. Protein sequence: CSATLGTGDNEQFF.

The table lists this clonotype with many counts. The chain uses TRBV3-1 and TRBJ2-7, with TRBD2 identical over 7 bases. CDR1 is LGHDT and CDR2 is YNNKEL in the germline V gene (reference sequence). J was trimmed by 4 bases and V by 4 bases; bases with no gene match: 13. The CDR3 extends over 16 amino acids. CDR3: CASSRAFGGSGYEQYF. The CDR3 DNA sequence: TGTGCCAGCAGCCGGGCCTTTGGCGGGAGCGGATACGAGCAGTACTTC.

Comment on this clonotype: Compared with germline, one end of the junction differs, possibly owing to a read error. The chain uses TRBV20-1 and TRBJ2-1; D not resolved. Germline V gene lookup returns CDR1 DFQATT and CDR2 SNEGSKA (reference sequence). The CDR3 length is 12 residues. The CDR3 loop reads CSAIDLVETQCF. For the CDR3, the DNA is TGCAGTGCGATTGACCTAGTGGAGACCCAGTGCTTC.

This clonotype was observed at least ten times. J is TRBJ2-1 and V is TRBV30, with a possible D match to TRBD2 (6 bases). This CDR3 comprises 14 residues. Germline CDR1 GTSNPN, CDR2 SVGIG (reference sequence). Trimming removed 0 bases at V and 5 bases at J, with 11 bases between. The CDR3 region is CAWSVLERDNEQFF. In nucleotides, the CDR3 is TGTGCCTGGAGTGTACTAGAGCGGGACAATGAGCAGTTCTTC.

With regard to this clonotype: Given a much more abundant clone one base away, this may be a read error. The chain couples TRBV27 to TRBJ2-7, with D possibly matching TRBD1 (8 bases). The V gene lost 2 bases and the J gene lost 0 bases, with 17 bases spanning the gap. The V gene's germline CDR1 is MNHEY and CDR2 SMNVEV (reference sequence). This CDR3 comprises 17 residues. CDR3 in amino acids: CASSLALTGGGSYEQYF. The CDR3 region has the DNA TGTGCCAGCAGTTTAGCCTTAACAGGGGGGGGCTCCTACGAGCAGTACTTC.

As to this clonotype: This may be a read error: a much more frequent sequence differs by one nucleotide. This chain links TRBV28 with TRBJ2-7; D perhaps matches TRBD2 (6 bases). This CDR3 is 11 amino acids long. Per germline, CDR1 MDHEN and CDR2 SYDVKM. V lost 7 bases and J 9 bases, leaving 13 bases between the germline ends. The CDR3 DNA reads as TGTGCCAGCAATTACAGGAGGGGGCAGTACTTC. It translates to CASNYRRGQYF. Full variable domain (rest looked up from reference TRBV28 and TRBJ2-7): DVKVTQSSRYLVKRTGEKVFLECVQDMDHENMFWYRQDPGLGLRLIYFSYDVKMKEKGDIPEGYSVSREKKERFSLILESASTNQTSMYLCASNYRRGQYFGPGTRLTVT.

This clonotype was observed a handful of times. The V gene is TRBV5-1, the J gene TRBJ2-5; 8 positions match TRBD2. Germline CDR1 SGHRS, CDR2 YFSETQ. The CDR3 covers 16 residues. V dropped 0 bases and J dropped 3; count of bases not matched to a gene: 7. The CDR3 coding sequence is TGCGCCAGCAGCTTGGCCTCCACCGGGGGGGAAGAGACCCAGTACTTC. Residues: CASSLASTGGEETQYF.

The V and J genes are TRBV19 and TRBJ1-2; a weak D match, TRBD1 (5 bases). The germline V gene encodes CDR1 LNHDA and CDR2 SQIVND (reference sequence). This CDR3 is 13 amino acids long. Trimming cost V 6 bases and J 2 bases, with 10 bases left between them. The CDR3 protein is CASRGENNYGYTF. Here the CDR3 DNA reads TGTGCCAGTAGAGGGGAGAACAACTATGGCTACACCTTC.

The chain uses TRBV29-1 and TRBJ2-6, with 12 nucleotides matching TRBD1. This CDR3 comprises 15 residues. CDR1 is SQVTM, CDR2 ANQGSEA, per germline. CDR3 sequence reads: CGGTGGPSGANVLTF. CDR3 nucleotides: TGCGGGGGGACAGGGGGCCCCTCTGGGGCCAACGTCCTGACTTTC.